The 32 T cell receptor beta chains below all came from one sample that was sequenced in a study of T cells after yellow fever vaccination. In TCRdb, the 5' RACE reads were re-called with MiXCR into one record per CDR3 protein. The table records 200,000 to 250,000 distinct CDR3 sequences, roughly 3.3% of them present only once. Sequenced material: CD4+ T cells sorted from PBMCs, taken 10 days after the yellow fever booster vaccination. The receptor source for this set is a man between 18 and 35 years old who received the YFV17D yellow fever vaccine.

This clonotype was picked up many times. J is TRBJ2-3 and V is TRBV28, with D possibly being TRBD1 (6 bases). V lost 8 bases, J lost 2 bases, and 20 bases lay in between. The CDR3 consists of 16 residues. CDR1 and CDR2 from the germline V gene are MDHEN and SYDVKM. CDR3 nucleotides: TGTGCCAGCTCGCAGCAGGGGCTGGCGAACACAGATACGCAGTATTTT. It yields the protein CASSQQGLANTDTQYF.

CDR3 in DNA: TGTGCCAGCAGCCAAGCCCCGAAGACCACTAATGAAAAACTGTTTTTT. Translated: CASSQAPKTTNEKLFF. J is TRBJ1-4 and V is TRBV7-2, with no clear D. V lost 5 bases, J lost 2 bases, and 15 bases lay in between. Germline V gene data show CDR1 as SGHTA and CDR2 as FQGNSA. The CDR3 is made up of 16 amino acids.

The chain combines TRBV7-2 with TRBJ1-2; D perhaps matches TRBD1 (6 bases). The CDR3 has 13 residues. Trimming stripped 5 bases from V and 4 bases from J, with 11 bases between. Germline V gene data show CDR1 as SGHTA and CDR2 as FQGNSA. The CDR3 loop reads CASSPGVGYGYTF. CDR3 bases: TGTGCCAGCAGCCCAGGGGTGGGCTATGGCTACACCTTC.

In this sample, this clonotype turned up many times. The chain has TRBV19 and TRBJ1-1, with a tentative D call TRBD1 (5 bases). In germline, CDR1 is LNHDA, CDR2 SQIVND (reference sequence). The CDR3 runs to 15 residues. The V gene lost 3 bases and the J gene lost 0 bases, with 11 bases spanning the gap. Written as DNA, the CDR3 is TGTGCCAGTAGTATCGGGGGAACAGTGAACACTGAAGCTTTCTTT. It yields the protein CASSIGGTVNTEAFF.

This clonotype was recorded a few times. This chain connects TRBV6-6 to TRBJ1-5; 11 bases align to TRBD1. The CDR3 has 14 amino acids. V lost 9 bases and J lost 6; bases outside the gene matches: 7. CDR1 is MNHNY, CDR2 SVGAGI, per germline (reference sequence). DNA for the CDR3: TGTGCCAGTAAGGACAGGGGGCTGGGTCAGCCCCAGCATTTT. Its protein product is CASKDRGLGQPQHF.

A word on this clonotype: Being one base from a much bigger clone, this may be a read error. V usage is TRBV29-1 and J usage is TRBJ1-1; D not resolved. The germline V gene has CDR1 SQVTM and CDR2 ANQGSEA. The CDR3 length is 12 residues. The CDR3 nucleotides read TGCGGCGTTGGTGGTAGGAACACTGAAGCTTTCTTT. Translation gives CGVGGRNTEAFF.

This clonotype was picked up many times. This rearrangement joins TRBV5-5 to TRBJ2-3, with 7 bases aligning to TRBD1. J was trimmed by 4 bases and V by 4 bases; bases with no gene match: 9. Germline V CDR1 and CDR2: SGHKS, YYEKEE (reference sequence). This CDR3 has 15 residues. CDR3 DNA sequence: TGTGCCAGCAGCCGCAACCCGACAGGGCCAGATACGCAGTATTTT. This translates into CASSRNPTGPDTQYF.

The chain recombines TRBV6-5 with TRBJ2-1; no clear D. Germline CDR1 and CDR2: MNHEY and SVGAGI. CDR3 length: 13 residues. Trimming pared 8 bases from V and 0 bases from J, leaving 8 bases between. The CDR3 DNA reads TGTGCCAGCCGTCTAAGCTCCTACAATGAGCAGTTCTTC. Residues: CASRLSSYNEQFF.

This clonotype has at least ten counts. The rearrangement joins TRBV29-1 to TRBJ2-7, with TRBD1 matching over 10 bases. The CDR3 has 13 amino acids. V was pared by 4 bases and J by 4 bases, with 4 bases of the junction left unmatched. From germline, CDR1 is SQVTM and CDR2 ANQGSEA. The CDR3 loop is CSVGRDRGYEQYF. The CDR3 nucleotides are TGCAGCGTTGGCCGGGACAGGGGTTACGAGCAGTACTTC.

This clonotype was seen repeatedly, ten times or more. The V gene is TRBV29-1, the J gene TRBJ2-5; D perhaps matches TRBD1 (8 bases). Germline CDR1 reads SQVTM; CDR2 reads ANQGSEA. This CDR3 is built from 12 residues. V dropped 6 bases and J dropped 4 bases, with 12 bases sitting between them. In DNA form, the CDR3 reads TGCAGCGTGACAGGGGAGGGAGAGACCCAGTACTTC. This codes for CSVTGEGETQYF. Filled out from reference TRBV29-1 and TRBJ2-5, the complete variable domain reads SAVISQKPSRDICQRGTSLTIQCQVDSQVTMMFWYRQQPGQSLTLIATANQGSEATYESGFVIDKFPISRPNLTFSTLTVSNMSPEDSSIYLCSVTGEGETQYFGPGTRLLVL.

This clonotype was detected many times. This chain connects TRBV7-2 to TRBJ1-1; TRBD1 might be the D (6 bases). Trimming took off 5 bases at V and 2 bases at J, with 12 bases between the two ends. Germline CDR1 SGHTA, CDR2 FQGNSA. This CDR3 comprises 14 residues. CDR3 loop: CASSRQVSNTEAFF. The CDR3 DNA reads as TGTGCCAGCAGCCGACAGGTTAGCAACACTGAAGCTTTCTTT.

The V and J genes are TRBV3-1 and TRBJ2-5; possible D gene TRBD1, 6 bases. Germline CDR1 LGHDT, CDR2 YNNKEL (reference sequence). The V gene lost 4 bases and the J gene lost 5 bases, with 14 bases spanning the gap. The CDR3 is 14 amino acids. CDR3 sequence (DNA): TGTGCCAGCAGCCGTACAACAGGGCGGGAGACCCAGTACTTC. It is translated as CASSRTTGRETQYF.

This clonotype was seen at least ten times. The chain carries TRBV29-1 and TRBJ2-7; D unresolved. The CDR3 covers 12 residues. CDR1 is SQVTM and CDR2 is ANQGSEA in the germline V gene. Trimming pared 4 bases from V and 1 base from J, leaving 8 bases between. Written as DNA, the CDR3 is TGCAGCGTTGCGTCAAATTCCTACGAGCAGTACTTC. This translates into CSVASNSYEQYF.

At least ten counts were recorded for this clonotype. V usage is TRBV9 and J usage is TRBJ1-2, with 7 bases matching TRBD1. The CDR3 is made up of 15 amino acids. Per germline, CDR1 SGDLS and CDR2 YYNGEE. The trim removed 8 bases at V and 1 base at J, leaving 11 bases unmatched. The chain's CDR3 is CASTLAGGSNYGYTF. In DNA form, the CDR3 reads TGTGCCAGTACCTTGGCAGGGGGAAGTAACTATGGCTACACCTTC.

This clonotype showed up just a few times. The CDR3 region is CASSRYLAGEAFF. For the CDR3, the DNA is TGTGCCAGCAGCCGATACCTTGCTGGGGAAGCTTTCTTT. The rearrangement uses TRBV7-2 and TRBJ1-1, with D unresolved. The CDR3 is made up of 13 amino acids. Germline V gene data show CDR1 as SGHTA and CDR2 as FQGNSA. The V and J ends lost 5 bases and 8 bases respectively, with 15 bases between them. The full variable domain, completed using reference TRBV7-2 and TRBJ1-1, is GAGVSQSPSNKVTEKGKDVELRCDPISGHTALYWYRQSLGQGLEFLIYFQGNSAPDKSGLPSDRFSAERTGGSVSTLTIQRTQQEDSAVYLCASSRYLAGEAFFGQGTRLTVV.

The table lists this clonotype with many counts. The V gene is TRBV19, the J gene TRBJ2-1, with TRBD2 matching 8 bases. V shed 7 bases and J 6 bases; nucleotides not matched to a gene: 11. CDR3 length: 15 residues. Germline V gene data show CDR1 as LNHDA and CDR2 as SQIVND (reference sequence). CDR3 in amino acids: CASNAPGLVSNEQFF. CDR3 DNA sequence: TGTGCCAGTAACGCCCCGGGACTAGTCTCCAATGAGCAGTTCTTC.

This clonotype has ten or more counts. V gene TRBV9 combines with J gene TRBJ2-3; D tentatively reads TRBD1 or TRBD2 (7 bases each). This CDR3 has 16 amino acids. Germline V gene data show CDR1 as SGDLS and CDR2 as YYNGEE. V lost 3 bases, J lost 0 bases, and 14 bases lay in between. CDR3 DNA sequence: TGTGCCAGCAGCGCGCCAGGGGGGGTAAGCACAGATACGCAGTATTTT. This encodes CASSAPGGVSTDTQYF.

In this sample, this clonotype turned up a few times. J is TRBJ1-3 and V is TRBV5-1; D is unclear. From germline, CDR1 is SGHRS and CDR2 YFSETQ. The CDR3 has 17 residues. Trimming cost V 0 bases and J 0 bases, with 13 bases left between them. The CDR3 coding sequence is TGCGCCAGCAGCTTGGCCAGCGGCTCGAGCTCTGGAAACACCATATATTTT. The encoded protein is CASSLASGSSSGNTIYF. Drawing the rest from reference TRBV5-1 and TRBJ1-3, the complete variable domain is KAGVTQTPRYLIKTRGQQVTLSCSPISGHRSVSWYQQTPGQGLQFLFEYFSETQRNKGNFPGRFSGRQFSNSRSEMNVSTLELGDSALYLCASSLASGSSSGNTIYFGEGSWLTVV.

The J gene is TRBJ1-2, the V gene TRBV5-1, with D possibly TRBD1 on 6 matching bases. The CDR3 length is 15 residues. The V and J ends lost 0 bases and 0 bases respectively, with 9 bases between them. CDR1 and CDR2 from the germline V gene are SGHRS and YFSETQ. This CDR3 is CASSLGTETNYGYTF. The CDR3 DNA follows: TGCGCCAGCAGCTTGGGGACAGAGACTAACTATGGCTACACCTTC.

This clonotype was counted at least ten times. The rearrangement joins TRBV7-3 to TRBJ1-2, with D uncertain. The CDR3 spans 13 residues. V was trimmed by 5 bases and J by 4 bases, leaving 11 bases between them. From germline, CDR1 is SGHTA and CDR2 FQGTGA. CDR3 in DNA: TGTGCCAGCAGCCCCGACGCGGGCTATGGCTACACCTTC. Translating it yields CASSPDAGYGYTF. Together with reference TRBV7-3 and TRBJ1-2, the CDR3 gives the full variable domain: GAGVSQTPSNKVTEKGKYVELRCDPISGHTALYWYRQSLGQGPEFLIYFQGTGAADDSGLPNDRFFAVRPEGSVSTLKIQRTERGDSAVYLCASSPDAGYGYTFGSGTRLTVV.

This clonotype was counted between two and nine times. The rearrangement uses TRBV7-2 and TRBJ2-7; D not resolved. Trimming took 4 bases from V and 3 from J, leaving 10 bases between them. Germline values: CDR1 SGHTA, CDR2 FQGNSA. The CDR3 contains 13 residues. CDR3 region: CASSSRTGYEQYV. CDR3 nucleotides: TGTGCCAGCAGCTCCCGGACGGGCTACGAGCAGTACGTC.

This clonotype occurred a few times. The gene calls are TRBV6-1 and TRBJ1-4; no clear D gene. The CDR3 is made up of 14 amino acids. Germline CDR1 reads MNHNS; CDR2 reads SASEGT. V lost 1 base and J 8 bases, leaving 11 bases between the germline ends. CDR3 amino acids: CASSEDPPREKLFF. DNA of the CDR3: TGTGCCAGCAGTGAAGACCCCCCCAGAGAAAAACTGTTTTTT.

This chain connects TRBV20-1 to TRBJ2-1, with D possibly being TRBD2 (7 bases). The V gene's germline CDR1 is DFQATT and CDR2 SNEGSKA (reference sequence). The V end was cut by 1 base, the J end by 9 bases, with 13 bases between. This CDR3 region has 13 residues. CDR3 sequence reads: CSARGGGGSEQFF. The CDR3 nucleotides read TGCAGTGCTAGAGGTGGCGGGGGCAGTGAGCAGTTCTTC.

This clonotype was picked up many times. The chain combines TRBV6-2 or TRBV6-3 with TRBJ1-2; D remains unclear. The CDR3 loop spans 12 amino acids. From germline, CDR1 is MNHEY and CDR2 SVGEGT. V was shortened by 4 bases and J by 8 bases, with 11 bases between the two germline ends. The CDR3 bases are TGTGCCAGCAGTTTGAGGGTGGACGGCTACACCTTC. Translated: CASSLRVDGYTF.

This clonotype occurred many times. The rearrangement uses TRBV20-1 and TRBJ2-1; 12 nucleotides match TRBD2. The CDR3 contains 17 residues. With 0 bases clipped from V and 11 bases from J, the junction kept 14 bases outside the gene matches. Germline V gives CDR1 DFQATT, CDR2 SNEGSKA (reference sequence). The CDR3 DNA follows: TGCAGTGCTAGAGATCCGAGGCGGCTAGCGGGGGGGCGCCAGCAGTTCTTC. Encoded protein: CSARDPRRLAGGRQQFF.

This clonotype has at least ten counts. The CDR3 loop is CSARFRGDTIYF. The CDR3, as DNA: TGCAGTGCTAGGTTTAGAGGGGACACCATATATTTT. J is TRBJ1-3 and V is TRBV20-1; D may be TRBD1 (5 bases). V lost 3 bases, J lost 8 bases, and 11 bases lay in between. This CDR3 has 12 amino acids. CDR1 and CDR2 from the germline V gene are DFQATT and SNEGSKA (reference sequence).

This clonotype was seen repeatedly, ten times or more. This chain joins TRBV5-1 and TRBJ2-3, with 11 bases aligning to TRBD2. The CDR3 totals 18 residues. Per the germline V gene, CDR1 is SGHRS and CDR2 is YFSETQ. The junction had 9 bases not matched to a gene; V was cut back by 0 bases and J by 3 bases. The CDR3 nucleotides are TGCGCCAGCAGCTTGGCCTCCTTTAGCGGGAGGGATACAGATACGCAGTATTTT. Translation gives CASSLASFSGRDTDTQYF.

This clonotype has ten or more counts. The V call is TRBV20-1, the J call TRBJ1-1, with 10 bases lining up with TRBD1. The CDR3 spans 14 residues. V lost 7 bases, J lost 6 bases, and 11 bases stayed unmatched. CDR1 and CDR2 (germline): DFQATT, SNEGSKA (reference sequence). CDR3 sequence reads: CSVRRPGTGAEAFF. The CDR3 bases are TGCAGTGTGCGAAGGCCCGGGACAGGGGCTGAAGCTTTCTTT.

This clonotype was observed a handful of times. The CDR3 reads CSASRQIRNEQFF. CDR3 sequence (DNA): TGCAGTGCTTCTCGCCAGATCCGGAATGAGCAGTTCTTC. The chain carries TRBV20-1 and TRBJ2-1, with no clear D. CDR1 is DFQATT and CDR2 is SNEGSKA in the germline V gene (reference sequence). The germline V and J ends were trimmed by 5 bases and 7 bases, with 15 bases remaining between them. This CDR3 spans 13 amino acids.

This clonotype was seen at least ten times. The CDR3 region has the DNA TGTGCCAGCAGACCTTACAGGGGGCGCGACTATGGCTACACCTTC. Amino acid sequence: CASRPYRGRDYGYTF. This sequence joins TRBV7-9 and TRBJ1-2; 9 nucleotides align to TRBD1. Germline V gene data show CDR1 as SEHNR and CDR2 as FQNEAQ (reference sequence). V lost 6 bases to trimming and J lost 3 bases; unmatched junction nucleotides: 8. The CDR3 is 15 residues long.

The chain is built from TRBV5-6 and TRBJ2-5, with 7 bases that match TRBD1. CDR3 length: 16 amino acids. After removal of 0 bases from V and 0 bases from J, the junction contained 5 bases not matched to a gene. Germline assignment: CDR1 SGHDT and CDR2 YYEEEE. The CDR3 loop is CASSLAPTGHQETQYF. CDR3 sequence (DNA): TGTGCCAGCAGCTTGGCCCCGACAGGGCACCAAGAGACCCAGTACTTC.

This clonotype was picked up a small number of times. The V call is TRBV20-1, the J call TRBJ1-4, with a weak D call TRBD1 (6 bases). The V gene lost 0 bases and the J gene lost 8 bases, with 16 bases spanning the gap. CDR1 and CDR2 from the germline V gene are DFQATT and SNEGSKA (reference sequence). The CDR3 spans 15 residues. Here the CDR3 reads CSARDGTGRGEKLFF. DNA for the CDR3: TGCAGTGCTAGAGATGGAACAGGGAGAGGCGAAAAACTGTTTTTT.